This TCR beta chain was found in a study of shared clonotypes between healthy human individuals. This clone was seen only a few times. Donors, without exception, were Caucasian adults residing in Nashville, Tennessee. Repertoires were generated with immunoSEQ multiplex PCR, while TCRdb's copy carries only in-frame clones and drops some. The repertoire holds some 490,000 clones, 70% to 85% seen once, with around 13% in the top ten. CDR1 LNHDA and CDR2 SQIVND come from the germline V gene (reference sequence). This CDR3 comprises 14 residues. Between the trimmed V and J ends, which lost 10 bases and 5 bases, there was a span of 18 bases.

This receptor was identified in a woman aged 35 to 49 in good health. Some clones in this sample may be carry-over from other donors' samples. The sequencing input was PBMCs. The chain recombines TRBV19 with TRBJ1-5; the D gene is possibly TRBD1 (6 bases). CDR3 amino acids: CATQGGWGDQPQHF. The CDR3 nucleotides are TGTGCCACCCAAGGGGGATGGGGGGATCAGCCCCAGCATTTT.